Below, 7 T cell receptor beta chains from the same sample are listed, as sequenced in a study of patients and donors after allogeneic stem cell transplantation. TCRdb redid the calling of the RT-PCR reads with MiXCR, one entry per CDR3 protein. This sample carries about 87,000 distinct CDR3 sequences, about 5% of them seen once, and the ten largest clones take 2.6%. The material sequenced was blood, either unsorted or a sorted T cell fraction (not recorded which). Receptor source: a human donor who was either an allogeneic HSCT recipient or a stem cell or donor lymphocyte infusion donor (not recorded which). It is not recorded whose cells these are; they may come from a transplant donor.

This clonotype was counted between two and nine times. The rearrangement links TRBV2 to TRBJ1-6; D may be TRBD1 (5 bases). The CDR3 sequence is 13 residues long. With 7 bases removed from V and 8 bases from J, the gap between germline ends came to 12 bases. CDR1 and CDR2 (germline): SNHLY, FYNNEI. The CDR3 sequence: CASNGGGDSPLHF. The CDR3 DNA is TGTGCCAGCAACGGGGGGGGGGATTCACCCCTCCACTTT. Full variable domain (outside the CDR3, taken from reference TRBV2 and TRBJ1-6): EPEVTQTPSHQVTQMGQEVILRCVPISNHLYFYWYRQILGQKVEFLVSFYNNEISEKSEIFDDQFSVERPDGSNFTLKIRSTKLEDSAMYFCASNGGGDSPLHFGNGTRLTVT.

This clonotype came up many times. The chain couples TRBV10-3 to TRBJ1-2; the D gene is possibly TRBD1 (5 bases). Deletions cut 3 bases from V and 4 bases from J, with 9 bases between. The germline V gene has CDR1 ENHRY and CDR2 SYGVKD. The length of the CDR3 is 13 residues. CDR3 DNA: TGTGCCATCAGTGAACAGGATCGCTATGGCTACACCTTC. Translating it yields CAISEQDRYGYTF.

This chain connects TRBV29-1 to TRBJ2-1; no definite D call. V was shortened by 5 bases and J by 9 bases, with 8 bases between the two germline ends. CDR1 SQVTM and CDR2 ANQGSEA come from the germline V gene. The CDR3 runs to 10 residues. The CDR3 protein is CSVLEGEQFF. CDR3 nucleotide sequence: TGCAGCGTTCTAGAAGGTGAGCAGTTCTTC.

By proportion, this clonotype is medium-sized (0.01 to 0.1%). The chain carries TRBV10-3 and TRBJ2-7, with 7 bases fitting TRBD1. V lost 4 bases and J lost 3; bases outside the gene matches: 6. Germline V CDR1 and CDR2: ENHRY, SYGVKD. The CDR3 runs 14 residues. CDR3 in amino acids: CAISGRQGVYEQYF. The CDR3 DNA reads TGTGCCATCAGTGGCAGGCAGGGGGTCTACGAGCAGTACTTC.

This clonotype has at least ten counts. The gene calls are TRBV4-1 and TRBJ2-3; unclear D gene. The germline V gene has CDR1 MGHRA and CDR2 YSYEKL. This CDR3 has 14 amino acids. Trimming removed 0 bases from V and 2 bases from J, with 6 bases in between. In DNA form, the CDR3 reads TGCGCCAGCAGCCAAGATGGGTTCACAGATACGCAGTATTTT. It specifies CASSQDGFTDTQYF.

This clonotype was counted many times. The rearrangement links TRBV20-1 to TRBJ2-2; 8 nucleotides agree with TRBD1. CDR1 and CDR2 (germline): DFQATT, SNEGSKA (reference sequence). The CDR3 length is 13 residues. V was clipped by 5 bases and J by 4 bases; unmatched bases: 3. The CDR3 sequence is CSAGTGLTGELFF. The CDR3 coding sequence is TGCAGTGCTGGGACAGGCCTCACCGGGGAGCTGTTTTTT.

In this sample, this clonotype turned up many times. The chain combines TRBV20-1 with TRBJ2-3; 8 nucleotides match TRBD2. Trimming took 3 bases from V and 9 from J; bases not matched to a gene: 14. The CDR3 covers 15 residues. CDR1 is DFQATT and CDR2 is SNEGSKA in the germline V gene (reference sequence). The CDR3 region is CSARDSRGAPETQYF. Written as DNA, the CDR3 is TGCAGTGCTAGGGATTCGCGGGGGGCCCCGGAGACGCAGTATTTT.